A selection of T cell receptor beta chains follows, all from one sample in a study of T-cell memory formation after mild COVID-19. TCRdb independently ran MiXCR on the 5' RACE reads; one entry per CDR3 protein. Of some 450,000 distinct CDR3 sequences listed, 15% to 20% are singletons. Material for sequencing was PBMCs or a T cell subset sorted from them (not recorded which). The receptors come from a man between 18 and 29 years old who had mild COVID-19 (a few samples of this study predate the infection). Cell type and time point are not known. Each CDR3 is given without its conserved first and last residue. Fields, in order: CDR3 protein, V gene, J gene.

CDR3 protein: ASRGRARSNSPLH
V gene: TRBV27
J gene: TRBJ1-6

CDR3 protein: ASSQELTDTQY
V gene: TRBV4-2
J gene: TRBJ2-3

CDR3 protein: ASTEDSGRTEAF
V gene: TRBV7-9
J gene: TRBJ1-1

CDR3 protein: SARDRGSWDEQF
V gene: TRBV20-1
J gene: TRBJ2-1

CDR3 protein: ASSSRQVNTEAF
V gene: TRBV13
J gene: TRBJ1-1

CDR3 protein: ASSFDRQNYGYT
V gene: TRBV7-2
J gene: TRBJ1-2

CDR3 protein: AMSISGSTDTQY
V gene: TRBV10-3
J gene: TRBJ2-3

CDR3 protein: ASSPHLRAYSGANVLT
V gene: TRBV14
J gene: TRBJ2-6

CDR3 protein: ASSLDRGGPEAF
V gene: TRBV5-1
J gene: TRBJ1-1

CDR3 protein: ASSQAGQGFDEQF
V gene: TRBV14
J gene: TRBJ2-1

CDR3 protein: ASSHFGAGTQETQY
V gene: TRBV4-3
J gene: TRBJ2-5

CDR3 protein: ASSHWSGQQYEQY
V gene: TRBV3-1
J gene: TRBJ2-7

CDR3 protein: ASSQSRLQPQH
V gene: TRBV3-1
J gene: TRBJ1-5

CDR3 protein: ASSPSGRTGEVEQY
V gene: TRBV18
J gene: TRBJ2-7

CDR3 protein: ASSPLGRDRGHGYT
V gene: TRBV5-6
J gene: TRBJ1-2

CDR3 protein: ASSPTQGGFEKLF
V gene: TRBV7-9
J gene: TRBJ1-4

CDR3 protein: ASSPLAGEREQY
V gene: TRBV27
J gene: TRBJ2-7

CDR3 protein: ATSREGGLNEKLF
V gene: TRBV15
J gene: TRBJ1-4

CDR3 protein: ASSPTGTGFEQY
V gene: TRBV12-3/TRBV12-4
J gene: TRBJ2-7

CDR3 protein: ASSRGPGTEAF
V gene: TRBV4-2
J gene: TRBJ1-1

CDR3 protein: ASSLAATGTGTDTQY
V gene: TRBV4-1
J gene: TRBJ2-3

CDR3 protein: AISGTGEGPGTYKNIQY
V gene: TRBV10-3
J gene: TRBJ2-4

CDR3 protein: ASSQARGNYEQY
V gene: TRBV4-3
J gene: TRBJ2-7

CDR3 protein: ASSYSQGRPRGETQY
V gene: TRBV6-5
J gene: TRBJ2-5

CDR3 protein: ASSQTRSSYEQY
V gene: TRBV4-1
J gene: TRBJ2-7

CDR3 protein: ASSSGGTIY
V gene: TRBV2
J gene: TRBJ1-3

CDR3 protein: ASSPPREGSARGYT
V gene: TRBV5-1
J gene: TRBJ1-2

CDR3 protein: ASTPPGGGPQH
V gene: TRBV5-6
J gene: TRBJ1-5

CDR3 protein: ASSQETGFHQPQH
V gene: TRBV4-2
J gene: TRBJ1-5

CDR3 protein: SVEGVFGHQETQY
V gene: TRBV29-1
J gene: TRBJ2-5

CDR3 protein: SVKAPGERSYEQY
V gene: TRBV29-1
J gene: TRBJ2-7

CDR3 protein: ASSLVGQLNTEAF
V gene: TRBV7-2
J gene: TRBJ1-1

CDR3 protein: ASSLRRSTDTQY
V gene: TRBV12-3/TRBV12-4
J gene: TRBJ2-3

CDR3 protein: ASSPLASGGTGEQY
V gene: TRBV18
J gene: TRBJ2-7

CDR3 protein: ASSFLGGQETQY
V gene: TRBV7-2
J gene: TRBJ2-5

CDR3 protein: SASDGRTQY
V gene: TRBV20-1
J gene: TRBJ2-3

CDR3 protein: ASSPSGNTGELF
V gene: TRBV11-2
J gene: TRBJ2-2

CDR3 protein: ASTRGLSGDSPLH
V gene: TRBV6-1
J gene: TRBJ1-6

CDR3 protein: ASSKQGYNSPLH
V gene: TRBV12-3/TRBV12-4
J gene: TRBJ1-6

CDR3 protein: ASSWAGTGELF
V gene: TRBV7-2
J gene: TRBJ2-2

CDR3 protein: SDLGQGGGYT
V gene: TRBV29-1
J gene: TRBJ1-2

CDR3 protein: ASSLSLLFHRGARSLEQY
V gene: TRBV5-1
J gene: TRBJ2-7

CDR3 protein: ASSNTGGIETQY
V gene: TRBV7-8
J gene: TRBJ2-5

CDR3 protein: ASSLVYAGGPNTEAF
V gene: TRBV7-6
J gene: TRBJ1-1